Presented here are 30 T cell receptor beta chains from one specimen sequenced in a study of blood T cell repertoires in COVID-19. The repertoire was sequenced with immunoSEQ multiplex PCR; TCRdb's copy has only in-frame clones and lacks some. The sample contains around 60,000 clones, 75% to 90% of which appear only once. The sample consisted of peripheral blood. Receptor source: a woman aged 55-69 years with COVID-19, enrolled during active disease.

V is TRBV6-5 and J is TRBJ2-7; TRBD1 matches 7 bases. The length of the CDR3 is 15 residues. Germline CDR1 reads MNHEY; CDR2 reads SVGAGI. The junction had 7 bases not matched to a gene; V was cut back by 2 bases and J by 3 bases. The DNA for the CDR3 is TGTGCCAGCAGTTACCACGGACAGGACCACTACGAGCAGTACTTC. Amino acid sequence: CASSYHGQDHYEQYF.

The chain is built from TRBV19 and TRBJ2-1; the match to TRBD2 covers 13 bases. The CDR3 totals 18 residues. CDR1 and CDR2 (germline): LNHDA, SQIVND (reference sequence). V trimming: 5 bases; J trimming: 6 bases; junction bases outside the gene matches: 13. The CDR3 here is CASSPLGGTSGMVNEQFF. The CDR3 DNA reads as TGTGCCAGTAGTCCGTTGGGGGGGACTAGCGGGATGGTCAATGAGCAGTTCTTC.

This clone was observed a handful of times. V usage is TRBV6-5 and J usage is TRBJ2-7; 8 nucleotides match TRBD1. This CDR3 spans 13 amino acids. CDR1 is MNHEY and CDR2 is SVGAGI in the germline V gene. V trimming: 8 bases; J trimming: 5 bases; junction bases outside the gene matches: 8. In DNA form, the CDR3 reads TGTGCCAGCGGGAGACAGGGGCAACACGAGCAGTACTTC. It codes for CASGRQGQHEQYF.

The V call is TRBV13, the J call TRBJ1-4; possibly TRBD1 for D (5 bases). Trimming left V 0 bases short and J 5 bases short, with 10 bases between. This CDR3 has 15 residues. Germline lookup yields CDR1 PRHDT and CDR2 FYEKMQ (reference sequence). The CDR3 spells CASSLGDKANEKLFF. The CDR3 DNA reads as TGTGCCAGCAGCTTAGGGGACAAAGCAAATGAAAAACTGTTTTTT.

The V gene is TRBV27, the J gene TRBJ1-2, with 7 bases aligning to TRBD1. CDR3 length equals 13 residues. V dropped 3 bases and J dropped 10; count of bases not matched to a gene: 8. Germline CDR1 and CDR2: MNHEY and SMNVEV (reference sequence). The chain's CDR3 is CASSFRQGGDYTF. CDR3 sequence (DNA): TGTGCCAGCAGTTTTCGCCAGGGGGGAGACTACACCTTC.

This chain uses TRBV7-2 with TRBJ1-3; D is ambiguous. The length of the CDR3 is 15 residues. The V gene lost 2 bases and the J gene lost 0 bases, with 8 bases spanning the gap. Per germline, CDR1 SGHTA and CDR2 FQGNSA. In DNA form, the CDR3 reads TGTGCCAGCAGCTTACACGCCGGCTCTGGAAACACCATATATTTT. This codes for CASSLHAGSGNTIYF. Looking up the rest from reference TRBV7-2 and TRBJ1-3 gives the full variable domain: GAGVSQSPSNKVTEKGKDVELRCDPISGHTALYWYRQSLGQGLEFLIYFQGNSAPDKSGLPSDRFSAERTGGSVSTLTIQRTQQEDSAVYLCASSLHAGSGNTIYFGEGSWLTVV.

The rearrangement links TRBV7-2 to TRBJ2-7; D is undetermined. The V and J ends lost 5 bases and 1 base respectively, with 9 bases between them. The germline V gene has CDR1 SGHTA and CDR2 FQGNSA. This CDR3 spans 13 amino acids. This CDR3 is CASSPSVSYEQYF. The DNA for the CDR3 is TGTGCCAGCAGCCCCTCGGTATCCTACGAGCAGTACTTC.

This clone occurred once. CDR3 sequence reads: CSVELQGAGYEQYF. The CDR3 DNA reads as TGCAGCGTTGAACTACAGGGGGCAGGGTACGAGCAGTACTTC. The chain couples TRBV29-1 to TRBJ2-7, with 9 nucleotides matching TRBD1. The germline CDR1 and CDR2 sequences are SQVTM and ANQGSEA. The V segment lost 2 bases and the J segment 4 bases; nucleotides outside the gene matches: 6. The CDR3 length is 14 residues.

The J gene is TRBJ2-1, the V gene TRBV5-6; 12 bases agree with TRBD2. Trimming at V came to 6 bases and at J to 9 bases, leaving 10 bases not matched to a gene. Germline V gene lookup returns CDR1 SGHDT and CDR2 YYEEEE. This CDR3 contains 15 residues. DNA of the CDR3: TGTGCCAGCACCTCGCTAGCGGGAGGGCGTTTTGAGCAGTTCTTC. This encodes CASTSLAGGRFEQFF.

This clone was detected only once. The V call is TRBV4-3, the J call TRBJ1-1; 8 bases match TRBD1. The length of the CDR3 is 14 residues. Germline CDR1 and CDR2: LGHNA and YSLEER. V was pared by 3 bases and J by 4 bases, with 4 bases of the junction left unmatched. Here the CDR3 reads CASSQVTGGTEAFF. The DNA of the CDR3 is TGCGCCAGCAGCCAGGTAACAGGGGGCACTGAAGCTTTCTTT.

This clone was observed a single time. The V and J genes are TRBV27 and TRBJ2-1; possible D gene TRBD1, 6 bases. V shed 5 bases and J shed 0 bases, with 14 bases lying between them. The CDR3 is made up of 16 amino acids. CDR1 MNHEY and CDR2 SMNVEV come from the germline V gene (reference sequence). CDR3 loop: CASSDRSLRSYNEQFF. The CDR3 DNA reads TGTGCCAGCAGTGACAGGTCCTTACGCTCCTACAATGAGCAGTTCTTC.

This clone turned up a few times. The J gene is TRBJ1-1, the V gene TRBV6-2 or TRBV6-3; TRBD1 matches 7 bases. Germline assignment: CDR1 MNHEY and CDR2 SVGEGT. The CDR3 runs to 15 residues. J lost 0 bases, V lost 5 bases, and 6 bases had no gene match. The DNA for the CDR3 is TGTGCCAGCAGTCGGGGACAGATGATGAACACTGAAGCTTTCTTT. Translated: CASSRGQMMNTEAFF.

This sequence joins TRBV13 and TRBJ2-3; 10 nucleotides align to TRBD2. This CDR3 comprises 18 residues. Trimming cost V 8 bases and J 2 bases; bases outside gene matches: 16. The V gene's germline CDR1 is PRHDT and CDR2 FYEKMQ (reference sequence). The CDR3 region has the DNA TGTGCCAGCGGAAAGGGACTAGCGACAAACCCAATCACAGATACGCAGTATTTT. This translates into CASGKGLATNPITDTQYF. The full variable domain, with the rest looked up from reference TRBV13 and TRBJ2-3, is AAGVIQSPRHLIKEKRETATLKCYPIPRHDTVYWYQQGPGQDPQFLISFYEKMQSDKGSIPDRFSAQQFSDYHSELNMSSLELGDSALYFCASGKGLATNPITDTQYFGPGTRLTVL.

The chain employs TRBV10-1 and TRBJ2-5, with D tentatively TRBD1 (5 bases). The CDR3 covers 17 residues. Trimming pared 0 bases from V and 1 base from J, leaving 15 bases between. In germline, CDR1 is WNHNN, CDR2 SYGVQD (reference sequence). In DNA, the CDR3 is TGCGCCAGCAGTGAGTCGAAACAGTTTGGGGCCCAAGAGACCCAGTACTTC. Translated: CASSESKQFGAQETQYF.

V is TRBV4-2 and J is TRBJ1-2; D gene uncertain. The CDR3 totals 13 residues. Germline CDR1 reads LGHNA; CDR2 reads YNFKEQ. Between the trimmed V and J ends, which lost 4 bases and 2 bases, there was a span of 8 bases. The CDR3 is CASSRGENYGYTF. CDR3 sequence (DNA): TGTGCCAGCAGCCGCGGGGAAAACTATGGCTACACCTTC.

J is TRBJ2-1 and V is TRBV9; 7 bases are a match to TRBD2. Germline V CDR1 and CDR2: SGDLS, YYNGEE. The CDR3 sequence is 14 residues long. The V segment lost 2 bases and the J segment 10 bases; nucleotides outside the gene matches: 9. The CDR3 loop reads CASSVQTSSGEQFF. As DNA, the CDR3 is TGTGCCAGCAGCGTCCAGACTAGCTCAGGGGAGCAGTTCTTC.

The chain links TRBV5-6 to TRBJ2-1; TRBD1 aligns across 9 bases. Germline CDR1 SGHDT, CDR2 YYEEEE. The CDR3 contains 13 residues. The V and J ends lost 4 bases and 7 bases, in that order; junction bases with no gene match: 3. CDR3 sequence: CASSLDRGNEQFF. The CDR3 DNA is TGTGCCAGCAGCCTGGACAGGGGTAATGAGCAGTTCTTC.

The chain couples TRBV30 to TRBJ1-1; tentatively, D is TRBD1 (6 bases). Trimming cost V 0 bases and J 3 bases, with 11 bases left between them. CDR3 length: 14 residues. Germline CDR1 reads GTSNPN; CDR2 reads SVGIG (reference sequence). The CDR3 nucleotides are TGTGCCTGGAGTGTACGAGGGGGGGACACTGAAGCTTTCTTT. This translates into CAWSVRGGDTEAFF.

This clone was seen a single time. The chain is built from TRBV21-1 and TRBJ1-5; TRBD1, the D gene given by the table, was not confirmed from the DNA. TRBV21-1 is tagged as a pseudogene. The CDR3 totals 16 residues. CDR3 in DNA: TGTGCCAGCAGCAAAGCTGACAGGGGCGGCAATCAGCCCCAGCATTTT. Translated, it gives CASSKADRGGNQPQHF.

This chain links TRBV19 with TRBJ1-6; D perhaps matches TRBD1 (5 bases). The ends were cut back, 3 bases at V and 7 bases at J, with 10 bases in the middle. Germline V CDR1 and CDR2: LNHDA, SQIVND (reference sequence). This CDR3 spans 14 amino acids. The CDR3 is CASSMEGQNSPLHF. The CDR3 region has the DNA TGTGCCAGTAGTATGGAGGGGCAGAATTCACCCCTCCACTTT.

The chain carries TRBV9 and TRBJ1-2; a weak D match, TRBD1 (5 bases). V lost 4 bases and J lost 4, with 17 bases in between. This CDR3 spans 15 amino acids. Germline V gives CDR1 SGDLS, CDR2 YYNGEE. CDR3 protein: CASSSPQGFSYGYTF. The CDR3 bases are TGTGCCAGCAGCTCACCTCAGGGTTTTAGCTATGGCTACACCTTC.

The rearrangement uses TRBV27 and TRBJ1-1; 9 bases align to TRBD1. The trim removed 6 bases at V and 5 bases at J, leaving 7 bases unmatched. Germline lookup yields CDR1 MNHEY and CDR2 SMNVEV (reference sequence). This CDR3 has 14 amino acids. The CDR3 reads CASRERQGGTEAFF. CDR3 DNA sequence: TGTGCCAGCAGGGAGCGACAGGGGGGGACTGAAGCTTTCTTT.

This clone occurred once. The chain employs TRBV28 and TRBJ2-3; TRBD2 matches at 8 bases. With V trimmed by 6 bases and J by 0 bases, 5 bases remained unmatched. Germline CDR1 MDHEN, CDR2 SYDVKM. The CDR3 sequence is 15 residues long. Here the CDR3 reads CASRQRERSTDTQYF. For the CDR3, the DNA is TGTGCCAGCAGGCAGCGGGAGAGGAGCACAGATACGCAGTATTTT.

This clone showed up just once. This sequence joins TRBV6-6 and TRBJ2-7; perhaps TRBD2 as D (6 bases). Per germline, CDR1 MNHNY and CDR2 SVGAGI (reference sequence). Trimming cost V 4 bases and J 3 bases, with 16 bases left between them. The CDR3 is 15 residues long. The CDR3 DNA is TGTGCCAGCAGTTCCTTGGGAGGCCAGTTCTACGAGCAGTACTTC. Translating gives CASSSLGGQFYEQYF.

The gene calls are TRBV28 and TRBJ2-7; TRBD1 matches at 8 bases. The CDR3 is made up of 14 amino acids. Germline V gene lookup returns CDR1 MDHEN and CDR2 SYDVKM. The V segment lost 5 bases and the J segment 2 bases; nucleotides outside the gene matches: 5. For the CDR3, the DNA is TGTGCCAGCAGTACCGGGACAGGTGCCTACGAGCAGTACTTC. It translates to CASSTGTGAYEQYF. The variable domain in full, completed from reference TRBV28 and TRBJ2-7, reads DVKVTQSSRYLVKRTGEKVFLECVQDMDHENMFWYRQDPGLGLRLIYFSYDVKMKEKGDIPEGYSVSREKKERFSLILESASTNQTSMYLCASSTGTGAYEQYFGPGTRLTVT.

The CDR3: CASSPLTGLIAEAFF. The CDR3 region has the DNA TGTGCCAGCAGCCCCTTGACAGGGCTTATCGCTGAAGCTTTCTTT. The V call is TRBV5-4, the J call TRBJ1-1; 7 nucleotides agree with TRBD1. CDR1 and CDR2 from the germline V gene are SGHNT and YYREEE (reference sequence). This CDR3 is 15 amino acids long. V was pared by 4 bases and J by 6 bases, with 12 bases of the junction left unmatched.

V and J are TRBV28 and TRBJ2-7; TRBD2 matches at 10 bases. The V and J ends lost 7 bases and 3 bases, in that order; junction bases with no gene match: 6. CDR3 size: 14 residues. Germline V gene data show CDR1 as MDHEN and CDR2 as SYDVKM. The CDR3: CASTKREGGYEQYF. CDR3 coding DNA: TGTGCCAGCACAAAGCGGGAGGGGGGCTACGAGCAGTACTTC.

The rearrangement uses TRBV5-4 and TRBJ1-6; D unclear. Germline CDR1 and CDR2: SGHNT and YYREEE (reference sequence). Trimming shortened V by 4 bases and J by 7 bases, and 15 bases separated the two germline ends. The CDR3 sequence is 15 residues long. CDR3 in DNA: TGTGCCAGCAGCCTAGGATCCCTAGTCAATTCACCCCTCCACTTT. It specifies CASSLGSLVNSPLHF.

The chain carries TRBV6-4 and TRBJ2-3, with TRBD2 as a possible D gene (5 bases). Germline V lookup: CDR1 MRHNA, CDR2 SNTAGT. The CDR3 is 15 residues long. With 0 bases removed from V and 5 bases from J, the gap between germline ends came to 12 bases. This chain's CDR3 is CASSDSTSGLDTQYF. CDR3 nucleotides: TGTGCCAGCAGTGACTCTACTAGTGGTTTAGATACGCAGTATTTT.

The chain is built from TRBV7-9 and TRBJ1-1; unclear D gene. The CDR3 contains 16 residues. Trimming pared 1 base from V and 0 bases from J, leaving 12 bases between. Germline V gene data show CDR1 as SEHNR and CDR2 as FQNEAQ (reference sequence). CDR3 in amino acids: CASSLVRSGMNTEAFF. CDR3 nucleotides: TGTGCCAGCAGCTTAGTGAGGTCCGGCATGAACACTGAAGCTTTCTTT.